This T cell receptor (gamma chain) originates from a study of human gamma delta and Vdelta1 T cells. TCRdb applied CATT to the PCR reads for clone calling. The data show about 2,900 gamma-chain clones, roughly 5.4% seen once. This clone is categorized as medium-sized. The V segment lost 0 bases and the J segment 9 bases; nucleotides outside the gene matches: 5. The CDR3 has 12 residues. Germline V lookup: CDR1 VTNTFY, CDR2 YDVSTARD (reference sequence). The chain combines TRGV3 with TRGJ1 or TRGJ2. What was sequenced was naive CD27+ Vdelta1 gamma-delta T cells from blood. The receptor comes from a human donor in good health. CDR3 protein: CATWDRLGKKLF. The CDR3 DNA sequence: TGTGCCACCTGGGACAGGCTTGGTAAGAAACTCTTT.